This T cell receptor (beta chain) was recovered during a study of shared clonotypes between healthy human individuals (TCRdb year 2020). In terms of the full investigation: The cohort comprised a couple of women and a few men aged 18 to 49 years. For each donor, CD4 naive and CD4 memory were each given three plates, CD8 naive was given two plates, and CD8 memory was given one plate. Blood TCR repertoires of roughly five healthy adults were deeply sequenced to estimate repertoire size and the extent of clonotype sharing between individuals. To increase sequencing depth and limit assay-specific biases, different laboratories used diverse techniques to prepare libraries and sequence TCR repertoires. Per donor, leukapheresis produced somewhere between about 0.9 and 9 billion PBMCs. Study-wide conclusions, independent of this receptor: Compared with non-shared clonotypes, the clonotypes found in all four sorted-subset donors had higher generation probabilities. Pairwise subsampling indicated that sequencing depth was expected to affect the degree of clonotype sharing among donors. Naive subsets generally had larger estimated clonotype richness than memory subsets did. Rarefaction of sorted-subset datasets indicated incomplete sequencing despite the large sequencing depth. The small number of donors limited the genetic and exposure-history diversity represented. Sharing across a handful of donors was observed for 4.5% to 6.5% of naive CD4, under 4% of naive CD8, about 2.3% of memory CD4, and around 0.4% of memory CD8 clonotypes. Sampling was restricted to blood, and TCR repertoires in tissue are likely to differ from TCR repertoires in blood.

Healthy HIV-negative adults with no recently reported acute infections or vaccinations were included as donors. Only Caucasian adults living in Nashville, Tennessee, USA were represented among the donors. CD4+ T cells were enriched by magnetic negative selection; naive cells were then positively selected on CD45RA, and the negative fraction formed the memory subset. Blood was collected by leukapheresis, and PBMCs were isolated by Ficoll-Histopaque density gradient centrifugation and then cryopreserved in liquid nitrogen vapor phase. Purity and quantity of every magnetically sorted T cell population were checked by analytical flow cytometry. Genomic DNA was isolated from every sorted fraction and measured by UV absorbance on a Nanodrop 2000c. As for this clone: The specificity of this receptor is unknown. No clone much larger than this one lies a single base away; base qualities are absent.

TCR CDR3 regions were amplified from genomic DNA by multiplex PCR using the deep immunoSEQ assay. Genomic DNA extracted from each cell subset was distributed evenly over all wells of several immunoSEQ 96-well plates, and each plate served as one replicate. For sorted subsets, 200 ng of genomic DNA, equivalent to roughly 30,000 T cell genomes, went into each replicate PCR. Purified libraries were quantified with a Qubit 3.0 fluorometer, sized on a Bioanalyzer 2100, and re-quantified with the KAPA Library Quantification kit. Every immunoSEQ 96-well plate was sequenced on a separate single-read 150-cycle Illumina NextSeq 550 flow cell. Per the source publication's procedure: Because only junctional sequences without quality scores were contained in the immunoSEQ output, filtering matching that applied to full-length reads could not be performed. Sequences were annotated with PyIR, a Python wrapper for IgBLAST v1.9, using IMGT germline references to assign V/J genes and CDR3. Any read was removed if the V/J assignment was weak (E-value above 1e-6), the CDR3 was missing, or the read contained stop codons, out-of-frame junctions, or ambiguous translated residues. V3J clonotypes were defined as sequences sharing an identical inferred V gene, J gene, and CDR3 amino acid sequence. Percentage overlap between repertoires was calculated by dividing the number of shared unique clonotypes by the size of the smaller repertoire. Richness of each repertoire was evaluated using RTK rarefaction, the Chao1 estimator, and Recon v2.1 estimates of unobserved clonotypes. Generation probabilities for all TCRbeta clonotypes obtained by the gDNA method from several donors were computed using OLGA. TCRdb carries this immuneACCESS record with in-frame sequences only. Its versions omit some clonotypes, under half of them owing to an unresolved V gene in the studies checked, with the rest unexplained. The V and J calls and clone size are taken from that table; D and trimming were inferred from the DNA. The sample yields 2 million to 2.5 million clones; 93% were counted once. The top ten clones comprise about 0.34% of the sample.

The CDR3, cysteine through phenylalanine, is 15 amino acids long. CDR3 DNA is the only sequence kept; it has 45 bases, read in frame from the first base. According to the germline V gene, CDR1 reads MGHDK and CDR2 reads SYGVNS. The junction shows trimming of 7 bases on V and 0 bases on J, plus 15 bases between the germline ends. Sequencing was carried out using naive CD4+ T cells from PBMCs. This specimen's cell subset or site label, interpreted: CD45RA+ positively selected. This chain is built from TRBV25-1 and TRBJ1-1, with the D segment identity uncertain. The TCR comes from a man in his late teens or twenties in good health. Some clones in this sample may be carry-over from other donors' samples. The DNA sequence is given as TGTGCCAGCACTTTCTCCCGGGCCTTGAACACTGAAGCTTTCTTT. It encodes CASTFSRALNTEAFF.